The 30 T cell receptor beta chains listed next were all sequenced from one sample in a study of persistence of HIV-infected CD4 T cells. Lysates of CMV-infected fibroblasts at approximately 10 ug/mL stimulated these cells. CD40L/CD69 double-negative CD45RO-high memory CD4+ T cells were collected. The immunoSEQ assay was version 4, run in survey mode. The table came from immunoSEQ multiplex PCR; TCRdb's copy has only in-frame clones and leaves some out. The data contain more than 30,000 clones, roughly 80% of them singletons. These receptors are not linked to any known antigen. The sequenced sample was CD4+ T cells sorted from PBMCs after roughly 18-hour stimulation, obtained from a patient who received antiretroviral therapy. The receptors stem from an adult woman with HIV who was CMV-seropositive.

The rearrangement uses TRBV18 and TRBJ1-5; TRBD1 matches 9 bases. From germline, CDR1 is KGHSH and CDR2 LQKENI. CDR3 length: 17 residues. The trim removed 4 bases at V and 6 bases at J, leaving 13 bases unmatched. CDR3 loop: CASSLRGPGQGTQPQHF. The CDR3 DNA follows: TGTGCCAGCTCACTCAGAGGGCCGGGACAGGGCACTCAGCCCCAGCATTTT.

The rearrangement links TRBV19 to TRBJ1-2; TRBD1 agrees at 11 bases. The germline V gene has CDR1 LNHDA and CDR2 SQIVND (reference sequence). The trim removed 5 bases at V and 8 bases at J, leaving 13 bases unmatched. The CDR3 is 16 residues long. The CDR3 DNA sequence: TGTGCCAGTAGTCTGGACAGGGGGCAGCTTCGGGGCGGCTACACCTTC. It specifies CASSLDRGQLRGGYTF.

The chain recombines TRBV21-1 with TRBJ2-7; TRBD2 reflects the table's D call only, with no check against the DNA. TRBV21-1 is designated a pseudogene. The CDR3 extends over 18 amino acids. The CDR3: CASTLAGGPRTRSYEQYF. As DNA, the CDR3 is TGTGCCAGTACTCTAGCGGGGGGGCCGAGGACAAGATCCTACGAGCAGTACTTC.

The rearrangement links TRBV3-1 (or the pseudogene TRBV3-2) to TRBJ2-7; a weak D match, TRBD2 (5 bases). The CDR3 covers 13 residues. Germline-derived CDR1 and CDR2 are LGHDT and YNNKEL (reference sequence). The V gene lost 0 bases and the J gene lost 7 bases, with 10 bases spanning the gap. The CDR3 loop is CASSQETRTEQYF. In DNA, the CDR3 is TGTGCCAGCAGCCAAGAAACTAGGACGGAGCAGTACTTC.

This clone has a handful of counts. The chain employs TRBV18 and TRBJ2-1, with 7 bases that match TRBD1. CDR1 and CDR2 (germline): KGHSH, LQKENI. The CDR3 covers 14 residues. Trimming removed 4 bases from V and 8 bases from J; junction bases left unmatched: 8. The CDR3 protein is CASSRRQGLDEQFF. Written as DNA, the CDR3 is TGTGCCAGCTCACGCAGACAGGGTTTGGATGAGCAGTTCTTC.

This chain joins TRBV19 and TRBJ2-3, with TRBD2 matching over 11 bases. The germline gives CDR1 LNHDA, CDR2 SQIVND (reference sequence). After removal of 4 bases from V and 2 bases from J, the junction contained 5 bases not matched to a gene. The CDR3 length is 16 residues. The CDR3 sequence is CASSKGLADYTDTQYF. The CDR3 DNA sequence: TGTGCCAGTAGTAAGGGACTAGCGGATTACACAGATACGCAGTATTTT.

J is TRBJ1-1 and V is TRBV6-1; TRBD1 agrees at 8 bases. From germline, CDR1 is MNHNS and CDR2 SASEGT. The CDR3 sequence is 13 residues long. Losses at the gene ends were 8 bases for V and 4 bases for J; bases not matched to a gene: 6. The CDR3 is CASGAGGFTEAFF. Written as DNA, the CDR3 is TGTGCCAGCGGGGCAGGGGGCTTCACTGAAGCTTTCTTT.

This chain connects TRBV5-5 to TRBJ2-1, with D unclear. Germline lookup yields CDR1 SGHKS and CDR2 YYEKEE (reference sequence). V lost 0 bases and J lost 10, with 5 bases in between. The CDR3 covers 11 residues. The CDR3: CASSLVIEQFF. CDR3 nucleotides: TGTGCCAGCAGCTTGGTAATCGAGCAGTTCTTC.

The V call is TRBV3-1 (or the pseudogene TRBV3-2), the J call TRBJ1-2; maybe TRBD1 (5 bases). This CDR3 is 15 amino acids long. Trimming took 0 bases from V and 4 from J, leaving 12 bases between them. Germline lookup yields CDR1 LGHDT and CDR2 YNNKEL (reference sequence). For the CDR3, the DNA is TGTGCCAGCAGCCAAGATAGAGGGGCCTCCTATGGCTACACCTTC. Translation: CASSQDRGASYGYTF.

This chain connects TRBV9 to TRBJ2-3, with 11 bases aligning to TRBD1. CDR3 length: 16 amino acids. Trimming at V came to 3 bases and at J to 8 bases, leaving 11 bases not matched to a gene. Germline V gene sequence: CDR1 SGDLS, CDR2 YYNGEE. Here the CDR3 DNA reads TGTGCCAGCAGCGCCCTGGACCGGGACAGGGGGGGTACGCAGTATTTT. It specifies CASSALDRDRGGTQYF. The full variable domain, with the rest looked up from reference TRBV9 and TRBJ2-3, is DSGVTQTPKHLITATGQRVTLRCSPRSGDLSVYWYQQSLDQGLQFLIQYYNGEERAKGNILERFSAQQFPDLHSELNLSSLELGDSALYFCASSALDRDRGGTQYFGPGTRLTVL.

V gene TRBV29-1 combines with J gene TRBJ1-4, with D uncertain. The CDR3 is 13 residues long. Trimming stripped 7 bases from V and 3 bases from J, with 12 bases between. In germline, CDR1 is SQVTM, CDR2 ANQGSEA. The CDR3 loop reads CSGSPGPNEKLFF. The CDR3 bases are TGCAGCGGATCACCGGGCCCTAATGAAAAACTGTTTTTT.

This chain links TRBV7-2 with TRBJ1-1, with 8 bases matching TRBD1. The CDR3 is 14 amino acids. The junction had 6 bases not matched to a gene; V was cut back by 3 bases and J by 6 bases. Germline values: CDR1 SGHTA, CDR2 FQGNSA. For the CDR3, the DNA is TGTGCCAGCAGCTTGGACAGGGAAAGGCCTGAAGCTTTCTTT. Amino acid sequence: CASSLDRERPEAFF. The full variable domain, with the rest looked up from reference TRBV7-2 and TRBJ1-1, is GAGVSQSPSNKVTEKGKDVELRCDPISGHTALYWYRQSLGQGLEFLIYFQGNSAPDKSGLPSDRFSAERTGGSVSTLTIQRTQQEDSAVYLCASSLDRERPEAFFGQGTRLTVV.

V and J are TRBV7-3 and TRBJ2-3; TRBD1 might be the D (6 bases). V was shortened by 1 base and J by 7 bases, with 12 bases between the two germline ends. The CDR3 extends over 14 amino acids. CDR1 and CDR2 from the germline V gene are SGHTA and FQGTGA. DNA of the CDR3: TGTGCCAGCAGCTTAAGTTCCGGGACAAATACGCAGTATTTT. It yields the protein CASSLSSGTNTQYF.

V usage is TRBV30 and J usage is TRBJ1-4, with D possibly being TRBD1 (5 bases). CDR1 is GTSNPN and CDR2 is SVGIG in the germline V gene (reference sequence). The CDR3 is made up of 13 amino acids. V lost 4 bases, J lost 7 bases, and 13 bases lay in between. The CDR3 spells CAWTRGKGEKLFF. CDR3 DNA: TGTGCCTGGACCCGGGGGAAGGGTGAAAAACTGTTTTTT. Full variable domain (missing parts from reference TRBV30 and TRBJ1-4): SQTIHQWPATLVQPVGSPLSLECTVEGTSNPNLYWYRQAAGRGLQLLFYSVGIGQISSEVPQNLSASRPQDRQFILSSKKLLLSDSGFYLCAWTRGKGEKLFFGSGTQLSVL.

This clone was counted between two and nine times. The rearrangement joins TRBV19 to TRBJ2-1; weak D call: TRBD1 (6 bases). This CDR3 comprises 14 residues. CDR1 is LNHDA and CDR2 is SQIVND in the germline V gene (reference sequence). The germline V and J ends were trimmed by 5 bases and 5 bases, with 13 bases remaining between them. The CDR3 nucleotides are TGTGCCAGTAGTTTCGGGACAATCAACAATGAGCAGTTCTTC. It encodes CASSFGTINNEQFF.

This clone showed up just a few times. The chain employs TRBV5-8 and TRBJ1-2; D gene uncertain. CDR1 and CDR2 from the germline V gene are SGHTS and YDEGEE. CDR3 length equals 13 residues. Deletions cut 0 bases from V and 2 bases from J, with 5 bases between. The CDR3 DNA reads as TGTGCCAGCAGCTTGGACCCAAACTATGGCTACACCTTC. Amino acids: CASSLDPNYGYTF. The full variable domain, with the rest looked up from reference TRBV5-8 and TRBJ1-2, is EAGVTQSPTHLIKTRGQQATLRCSPISGHTSVYWYQQALGLGLQFLLWYDEGEERNRGNFPPRFSGRQFPNYSSELNVNALELEDSALYLCASSLDPNYGYTFGSGTRLTVV.

V usage is TRBV5-1 and J usage is TRBJ2-3; TRBD1 matches 7 bases. V shed 4 bases and J 2 bases; nucleotides not matched to a gene: 7. The CDR3 runs 15 residues. CDR1 is SGHRS, CDR2 YFSETQ, per germline. The CDR3 reads CASSDRTGSTDTQYF. The DNA for the CDR3 is TGCGCCAGCAGCGACCGGACAGGATCCACAGATACGCAGTATTTT. Full variable domain (rest looked up from reference TRBV5-1 and TRBJ2-3): KAGVTQTPRYLIKTRGQQVTLSCSPISGHRSVSWYQQTPGQGLQFLFEYFSETQRNKGNFPGRFSGRQFSNSRSEMNVSTLELGDSALYLCASSDRTGSTDTQYFGPGTRLTVL.

V usage is TRBV24-1 and J usage is TRBJ2-1, with D maybe TRBD2 (6 bases). The CDR3 is 14 residues long. Trimming removed 4 bases at V and 10 bases at J, with 16 bases between. Per germline, CDR1 KGHDR and CDR2 SFDVKD. Here the CDR3 reads CATSDQNSGLEQFF. CDR3 in DNA: TGTGCCACCAGTGACCAAAATTCGGGACTCGAGCAGTTCTTC.

The chain links TRBV5-6 to TRBJ1-2, with 7 nucleotides matching TRBD1. V was clipped by 0 bases and J by 5 bases; unmatched bases: 10. CDR3 length: 16 amino acids. Germline-derived CDR1 and CDR2 are SGHDT and YYEEEE. CDR3 sequence (DNA): TGTGCCAGCAGCTTGGGGTGGCCCGACAGGGATTATGGCTACACCTTC. Protein: CASSLGWPDRDYGYTF.

About this clone: Other DNA sequences within the sample encode an identical CDR3. The genes are TRBV28 and TRBJ1-6; D gene unclear. Between the trimmed V and J ends, which lost 3 bases and 7 bases, there was a span of 4 bases. The CDR3 consists of 12 residues. Germline CDR1 MDHEN, CDR2 SYDVKM. CDR3 loop: CASSFGNSPLHF. The CDR3 DNA reads as TGTGCCAGCAGTTTTGGAAATTCACCCCTCCACTTT.

The chain recombines TRBV19 with TRBJ2-2, with 7 bases lining up with TRBD1. CDR3 length: 15 residues. Germline trimming cut 7 bases from V and 0 bases from J; bases unmatched to any gene: 5. Germline V CDR1 and CDR2: LNHDA, SQIVND (reference sequence). The chain's CDR3 is CASTIGGTNTGELFF. CDR3 DNA: TGTGCCAGTACCATAGGGGGCACGAACACCGGGGAGCTGTTTTTT.

This clone appeared a few times. This chain joins TRBV2 and TRBJ1-6; no clear D gene. The germline CDR1 and CDR2 sequences are SNHLY and FYNNEI. Deletions cut 8 bases from V and 10 bases from J, with 18 bases between. The CDR3 sequence is 14 residues long. The CDR3 region is CASLTLTGGSPLHF. In DNA form, the CDR3 reads TGTGCCAGCTTAACTTTGACCGGAGGGTCACCCCTCCACTTT.

The rearrangement links TRBV19 to TRBJ2-4; tentatively, D is TRBD1 or TRBD2 (5 bases each). The V end was cut by 3 bases, the J end by 8 bases, with 17 bases between. Germline V gene lookup returns CDR1 LNHDA and CDR2 SQIVND (reference sequence). CDR3 size: 15 residues. CDR3: CASSIQGGDADIQYF. The CDR3 DNA reads TGTGCCAGTAGTATCCAGGGTGGGGACGCGGACATTCAGTACTTC.

This clone was seen only a few times. The chain recombines TRBV18 with TRBJ2-7, with D possibly called TRBD1 or TRBD2 (5 bases each). The CDR3 is 13 amino acids. CDR1 and CDR2 from the germline V gene are KGHSH and LQKENI. The V end lost 3 bases, the J end lost 5 bases, and 11 bases lay between the germline ends. Here the CDR3 reads CASSPGARDEQYF. DNA of the CDR3: TGTGCCAGCTCACCCGGGGCAAGGGACGAGCAGTACTTC.

This chain connects TRBV9 to TRBJ2-1, with 10 bases identical to TRBD1. This CDR3 contains 17 residues. The V gene end was trimmed by 4 bases and the J gene end by 0 bases; junction bases not matched to a gene: 7. CDR1 and CDR2 (germline): SGDLS, YYNGEE. In nucleotides, the CDR3 is TGTGCCAGCAGCTCGGACAGGGGGACTAGCTCCTACAATGAGCAGTTCTTC. It is translated as CASSSDRGTSSYNEQFF.

V is TRBV2 and J is TRBJ2-1; no firm D call. The CDR3 is 9 amino acids. With 7 bases removed from V and 8 bases from J, the gap between germline ends came to 3 bases. Germline CDR1 reads SNHLY; CDR2 reads FYNNEI. CDR3 sequence reads: CASKDEQFF. CDR3 bases: TGTGCCAGCAAGGATGAGCAGTTCTTC.

As DNA, the CDR3 is TGTGCCAGCAGTCCTACCGGGACTCGCAACTCGGGGGAGCAGTTCTTC. It is translated as CASSPTGTRNSGEQFF. The chain has TRBV28 and TRBJ2-1, with D possibly matching TRBD2 (6 bases). Germline-derived CDR1 and CDR2 are MDHEN and SYDVKM. V gave up 5 bases and J gave up 10 bases, with 24 bases separating them. The CDR3 length is 16 residues.

This clone occurred a few times. The chain employs TRBV3-1 (or the pseudogene TRBV3-2) and TRBJ1-2; D is undetermined. CDR1 LGHDT and CDR2 YNNKEL come from the germline V gene (reference sequence). Trimming removed 0 bases at V and 8 bases at J, with 4 bases between. This CDR3 region has 11 residues. DNA for the CDR3: TGTGCCAGCAGCCAAGATCGGGGCTACACCTTC. Its protein is CASSQDRGYTF.

The chain couples TRBV29-1 to TRBJ1-1, with 7 bases fitting TRBD1. J lost 2 bases, V lost 5 bases, and 5 bases had no gene match. CDR1 is SQVTM, CDR2 ANQGSEA, per germline. CDR3 length: 13 amino acids. Here the CDR3 DNA reads TGCAGCGTTATACAGGGGATCAACACTGAAGCTTTCTTT. It is translated as CSVIQGINTEAFF.

The V and J genes are TRBV11-3 and TRBJ2-7; D gene ambiguous. This CDR3 spans 12 amino acids. Trimming cost V 3 bases and J 2 bases, with 5 bases left between them. From germline, CDR1 is SGHNT and CDR2 YENEEA. CDR3: CASSFATYEQYF. The DNA of the CDR3 is TGTGCCAGCAGCTTCGCCACCTACGAGCAGTACTTC.